This T cell receptor beta chain was documented in a study of vaccination effects on CD4 cells after COVID-19. On the study more broadly: Samples were taken post-vaccine, and their median timing was 72 days after the second dose.

As concerns this clone: The antigen remains undetermined.

Trimming took 4 bases from V and 5 from J; bases not matched to a gene: 5. Germline loops: CDR1 SGHRS, CDR2 YFSETQ. CDR3 length: 13 residues. This table comes from immunoSEQ multiplex PCR, and its TCRdb copy is limited to in-frame clones, with some not included. The table includes approximately 57,000 clones, approximately 80% detected once. Cultured cells yielded isolated CD4+ T cells after about ten days. It was two doses of either the BNT162b2 or mRNA-1273 vaccine that participants received. Sequenced here: CD4+ T cells from PBMCs cultured without peptide, sampled after COVID-19 vaccination. The receptor's source is a human donor who received a COVID-19 vaccine. The chain links TRBV5-1 to TRBJ2-5; 7 bases map to TRBD1. The CDR3 sequence: CASSTTGWETQYF. CDR3 in DNA: TGCGCCAGCAGCACGACAGGGTGGGAGACCCAGTACTTC.